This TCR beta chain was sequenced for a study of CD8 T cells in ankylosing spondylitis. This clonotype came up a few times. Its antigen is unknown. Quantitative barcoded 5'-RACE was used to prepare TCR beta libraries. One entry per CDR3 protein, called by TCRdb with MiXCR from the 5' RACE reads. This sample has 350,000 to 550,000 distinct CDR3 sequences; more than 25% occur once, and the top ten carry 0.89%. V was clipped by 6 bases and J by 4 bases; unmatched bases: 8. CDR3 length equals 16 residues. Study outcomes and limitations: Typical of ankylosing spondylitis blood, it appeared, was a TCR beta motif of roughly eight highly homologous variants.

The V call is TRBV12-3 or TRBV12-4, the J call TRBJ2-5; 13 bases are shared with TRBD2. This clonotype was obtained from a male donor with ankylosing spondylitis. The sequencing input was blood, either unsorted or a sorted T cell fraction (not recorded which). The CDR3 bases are TGTGCCAGCAGCCGCGGACTAGCGGGAGTCCCAGAGACCCAGTACTTC. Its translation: CASSRGLAGVPETQYF.